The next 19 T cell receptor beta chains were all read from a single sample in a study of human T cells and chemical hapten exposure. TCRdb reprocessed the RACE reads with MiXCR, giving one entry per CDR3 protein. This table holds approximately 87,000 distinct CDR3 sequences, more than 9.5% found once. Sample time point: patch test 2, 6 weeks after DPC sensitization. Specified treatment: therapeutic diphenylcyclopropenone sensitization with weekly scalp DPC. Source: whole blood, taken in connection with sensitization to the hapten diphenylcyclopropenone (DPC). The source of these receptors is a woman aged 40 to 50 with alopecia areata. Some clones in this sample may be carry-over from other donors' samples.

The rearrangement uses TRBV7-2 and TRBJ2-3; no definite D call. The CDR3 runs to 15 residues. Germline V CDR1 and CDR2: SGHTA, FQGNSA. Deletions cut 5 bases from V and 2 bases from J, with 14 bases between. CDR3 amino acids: CASSPGRAFTDTQYF. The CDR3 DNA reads TGTGCCAGCAGCCCAGGACGGGCCTTCACAGATACGCAGTATTTT.

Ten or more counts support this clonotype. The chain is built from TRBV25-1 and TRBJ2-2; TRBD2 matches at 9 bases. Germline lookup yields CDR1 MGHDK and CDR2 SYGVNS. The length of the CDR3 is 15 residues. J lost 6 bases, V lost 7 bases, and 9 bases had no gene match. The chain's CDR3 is CASTPAGGGPGELFF. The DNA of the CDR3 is TGTGCCAGCACCCCGGCGGGGGGGGGCCCCGGGGAGCTGTTTTTT. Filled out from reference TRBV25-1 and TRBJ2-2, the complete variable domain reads EADIYQTPRYLVIGTGKKITLECSQTMGHDKMYWYQQDPGMELHLIHYSYGVNSTEKGDLSSESTVSRIRTEHFPLTLESARPSHTSQYLCASTPAGGGPGELFFGEGSRLTVL.

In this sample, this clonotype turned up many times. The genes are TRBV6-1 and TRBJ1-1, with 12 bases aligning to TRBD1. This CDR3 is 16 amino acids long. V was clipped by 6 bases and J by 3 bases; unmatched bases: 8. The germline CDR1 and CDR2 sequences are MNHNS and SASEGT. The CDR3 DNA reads TGTGCCAGCAGGGGGGACAGGGGGCGTGAGGACACTGAAGCTTTCTTT. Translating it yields CASRGDRGREDTEAFF.

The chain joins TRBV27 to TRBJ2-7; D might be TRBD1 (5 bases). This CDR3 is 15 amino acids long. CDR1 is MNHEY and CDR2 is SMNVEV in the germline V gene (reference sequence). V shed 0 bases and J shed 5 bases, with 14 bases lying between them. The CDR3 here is CASSLSPWTINEQYF. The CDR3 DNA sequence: TGTGCCAGCAGTTTATCGCCCTGGACAATCAACGAGCAGTACTTC.

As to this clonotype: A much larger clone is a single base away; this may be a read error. The CDR3 reads CTSSSPTGAGEQYF. In DNA, the CDR3 is TGTACCAGCAGCTCCCCGACAGGTGCTGGGGAGCAGTACTTC. The rearrangement joins TRBV5-5 to TRBJ2-7; D may be TRBD1 (6 bases). Per the germline V gene, CDR1 is SGHKS and CDR2 is YYEKEE (reference sequence). The CDR3 totals 14 residues. The variable domain in full, with the rest retrieved from reference TRBV5-5 and TRBJ2-7, is DAGVTQSPTHLIKTRGQQVTLRCSPISGHKSVSWYQQVLGQGPQFIFQYYEKEERGRGNFPDRFSARQFPNYSSELNVNALLLGDSALYLCTSSSPTGAGEQYFGPGTRLTVT.

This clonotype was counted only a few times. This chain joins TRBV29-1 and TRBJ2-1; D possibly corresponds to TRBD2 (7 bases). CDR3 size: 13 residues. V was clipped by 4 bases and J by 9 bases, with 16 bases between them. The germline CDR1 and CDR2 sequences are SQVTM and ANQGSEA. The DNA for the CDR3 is TGCAGCGTTGGAAATATGGGGGGGGCTGAGCAGTTCTTC. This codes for CSVGNMGGAEQFF.

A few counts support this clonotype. The CDR3 bases are TGTGCCAGCAGCTCGAGGTTCGAGACCACAGATACGCAGTATTTT. Protein product: CASSSRFETTDTQYF. The chain carries TRBV6-6 and TRBJ2-3; D unclear. The CDR3 length is 15 residues. Trimming cost V 6 bases and J 2 bases, with 15 bases left between them. The germline V gene has CDR1 MNHNY and CDR2 SVGAGI (reference sequence).

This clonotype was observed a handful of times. The CDR3 loop is CASRWDREETQYF. CDR3 DNA: TGTGCCAGCAGGTGGGACAGGGAAGAGACCCAGTACTTC. This chain links TRBV14 with TRBJ2-5, with TRBD1 matching 9 bases. The CDR3 totals 13 residues. The V gene end was trimmed by 6 bases and the J gene end by 3 bases; junction bases not matched to a gene: 2. CDR1 SGHDN and CDR2 FVKESK come from the germline V gene. Drawing the rest from reference TRBV14 and TRBJ2-5, the complete variable domain is EAGVTQFPSHSVIEKGQTVTLRCDPISGHDNLYWYRRVMGKEIKFLLHFVKESKQDESGMPNNRFLAERTGGTYSTLKVQPAELEDSGVYFCASRWDREETQYFGPGTRLLVL.

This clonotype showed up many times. For the CDR3, the DNA is TGTGCCAGCAGTTTAGGGGGACTGCCCAGAGAGACCCAGTACTTC. Its protein is CASSLGGLPRETQYF. V usage is TRBV12-3 or TRBV12-4 and J usage is TRBJ2-5; D possibly corresponds to TRBD2 (6 bases). Trimming cost V 1 base and J 4 bases, with 13 bases left between them. This CDR3 region has 15 residues.

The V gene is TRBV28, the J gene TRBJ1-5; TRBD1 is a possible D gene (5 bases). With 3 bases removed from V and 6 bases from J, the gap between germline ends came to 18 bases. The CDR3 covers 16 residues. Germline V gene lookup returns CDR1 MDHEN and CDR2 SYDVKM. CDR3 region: CASSFPSTAGIQPQHF. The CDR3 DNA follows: TGTGCCAGCAGTTTCCCTTCGACAGCGGGCATTCAGCCCCAGCATTTT.

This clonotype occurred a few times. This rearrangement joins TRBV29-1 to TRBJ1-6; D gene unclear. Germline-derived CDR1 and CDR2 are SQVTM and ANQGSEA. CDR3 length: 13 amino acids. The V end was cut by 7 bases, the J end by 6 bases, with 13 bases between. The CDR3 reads CSAREAINSPLHF. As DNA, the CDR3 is TGCAGCGCCCGCGAGGCCATTAATTCACCCCTCCACTTT.

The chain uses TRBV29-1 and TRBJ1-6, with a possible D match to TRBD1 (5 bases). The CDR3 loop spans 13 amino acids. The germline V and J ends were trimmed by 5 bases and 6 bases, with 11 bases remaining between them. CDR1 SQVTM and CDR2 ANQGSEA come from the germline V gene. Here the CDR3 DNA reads TGCAGCGTTAGAGTGGGACCTAATTCACCCCTCCACTTT. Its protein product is CSVRVGPNSPLHF.

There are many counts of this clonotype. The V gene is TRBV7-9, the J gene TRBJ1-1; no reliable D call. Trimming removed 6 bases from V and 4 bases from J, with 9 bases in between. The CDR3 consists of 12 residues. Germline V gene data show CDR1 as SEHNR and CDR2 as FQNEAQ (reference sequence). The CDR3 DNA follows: TGTGCCAGCAGGGGAGCGGGCACTGAAGCTTTCTTT. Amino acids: CASRGAGTEAFF.

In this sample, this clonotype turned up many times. The CDR3 bases are TGTGCCAGCAGCCAGGGTCCTGGAAACACCATATATTTT. This translates into CASSQGPGNTIYF. The rearrangement links TRBV12-3 or TRBV12-4 to TRBJ1-3, with a tentative D call TRBD1 (5 bases). Trimming stripped 6 bases from V and 2 bases from J, with 8 bases between. The CDR3 consists of 13 residues.

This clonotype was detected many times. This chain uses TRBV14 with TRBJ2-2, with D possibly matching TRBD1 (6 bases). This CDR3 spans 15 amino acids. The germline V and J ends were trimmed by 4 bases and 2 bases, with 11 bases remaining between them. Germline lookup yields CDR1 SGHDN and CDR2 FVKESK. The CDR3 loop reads CASSRLGGNTGELFF. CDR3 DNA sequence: TGTGCCAGCAGCCGGTTAGGGGGTAACACCGGGGAGCTGTTTTTT.

Here the CDR3 reads CSAREGQGAGEQFF. CDR3 coding DNA: TGCAGTGCTAGAGAGGGACAGGGGGCTGGAGAGCAGTTCTTC. V usage is TRBV20-1 and J usage is TRBJ2-1; 12 bases agree with TRBD1. J was trimmed by 10 bases and V by 0 bases; bases with no gene match: 4. CDR3 length equals 14 residues. Germline CDR1 DFQATT, CDR2 SNEGSKA (reference sequence).

CDR3 loop: CASSPRGEADTQYF. The CDR3 DNA is TGTGCCAGCAGTCCCAGGGGGGAGGCAGATACGCAGTATTTT. V and J are TRBV12-3 or TRBV12-4 and TRBJ2-3; D perhaps matches TRBD1 (7 bases). V lost 5 bases and J 4 bases, leaving 13 bases between the germline ends. The CDR3 is 14 residues long.

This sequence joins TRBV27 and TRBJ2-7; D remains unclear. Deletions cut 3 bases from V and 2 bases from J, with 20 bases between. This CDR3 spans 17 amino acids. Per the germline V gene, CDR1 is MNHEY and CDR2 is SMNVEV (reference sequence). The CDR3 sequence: CASSLLNDPLSPYEQYF. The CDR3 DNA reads TGTGCCAGCAGTTTGCTAAACGATCCTCTAAGTCCCTACGAGCAGTACTTC.

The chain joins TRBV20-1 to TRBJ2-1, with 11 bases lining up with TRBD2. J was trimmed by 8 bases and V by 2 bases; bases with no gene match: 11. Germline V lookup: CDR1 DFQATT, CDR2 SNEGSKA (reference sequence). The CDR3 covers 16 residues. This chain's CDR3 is CSARNPSGGIPHEQFF. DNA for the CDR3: TGCAGTGCTAGAAACCCTAGCGGGGGGATCCCTCATGAGCAGTTCTTC.